The 15 T cell receptor beta chains below all came from one sample that was sequenced in a study of CD8+CD57+ T cells in acquired aplastic anemia. Both TCR beta VDJ combination and CDR3 sequence profiling were carried out. Genomic DNA was the template for this profiling. TCRdb passed the reads through MiXCR, listing each CDR3 protein once. The sample records 100,000 to 150,000 distinct CDR3 sequences, about half being singletons. Sequencing input: sorted CD4+, CD8+, or CD8+CD57+ T cells (not recorded which) from PBMCs. The receptors here all came from a human donor in good health, serving as a control.

This clonotype was observed at least ten times. Sequence at one end of the junction differs from germline and may be a read error. The chain links TRBV7-2 to TRBJ2-1, with TRBD1 matching over 7 bases. The CDR3 is made up of 12 amino acids. Germline assignment: CDR1 SGHTA and CDR2 FQGNSA. In nucleotides, the CDR3 is TGTGCCAGCAGCCCGTATCAGGGGGAGCGGTTCTTC. It specifies CASSPYQGERFF.

The chain joins TRBV19 to TRBJ2-1; D remains ambiguous. Germline CDR1 LNHDA, CDR2 SQIVND (reference sequence). Trimming removed 8 bases at V and 0 bases at J, with 8 bases between. The CDR3 is 13 residues long. CDR3 DNA: TGTGCCAGTTCCCGGAGCTCCTACAATGAGCAGTTCTTC. Its translation is CASSRSSYNEQFF. The full variable domain, in which reference TRBV19 and TRBJ2-1 provide the parts outside the CDR3, is DGGITQSPKYLFRKEGQNVTLSCEQNLNHDAMYWYRQDPGQGLRLIYYSQIVNDFQKGDIAEGYSVSREKKESFPLTVTSAQKNPTAFYLCASSRSSYNEQFFGPGTRLTVL.

This clonotype was seen at least ten times. V and J are TRBV4-2 and TRBJ1-2, with 10 bases aligning to TRBD1. J was trimmed by 6 bases and V by 1 base; bases with no gene match: 8. Germline V CDR1 and CDR2: LGHNA, YNFKEQ. The CDR3 spans 16 residues. This CDR3 is CASSQAFVGTGDGYTF. CDR3 DNA sequence: TGTGCCAGCAGCCAAGCGTTTGTAGGGACAGGGGATGGCTACACCTTC.

This clonotype was detected only a few times. CDR3 residues: CASSRRPTGGQNEQYF. CDR3 nucleotide sequence: TGTGCCAGCAGCCGAAGACCGACAGGGGGCCAAAACGAGCAGTACTTC. The chain links TRBV3-1 to TRBJ2-7; the match to TRBD1 covers 10 bases. CDR1 is LGHDT, CDR2 YNNKEL, per germline (reference sequence). Trimming at V came to 4 bases and at J to 5 bases, leaving 11 bases not matched to a gene. The CDR3 loop spans 16 amino acids.

The chain couples TRBV19 to TRBJ2-3; 8 bases agree with TRBD1. Germline CDR1 and CDR2: LNHDA and SQIVND (reference sequence). The V segment lost 9 bases and the J segment 6 bases; nucleotides outside the gene matches: 8. CDR3 length: 13 residues. The DNA of the CDR3 is TGTGCCAGCAGCGTTCAGGGGGCGGATACGCAGTATTTT. It is translated as CASSVQGADTQYF.

This clonotype has a count of ten or more. The chain is built from TRBV7-9 and TRBJ2-5, with 13 bases aligning to TRBD2. Germline V lookup: CDR1 SEHNR, CDR2 FQNEAQ (reference sequence). This CDR3 has 17 amino acids. V gave up 5 bases and J gave up 5 bases; unmatched junction bases: 11. CDR3 sequence reads: CASSTKTSGGPGETQYF. The CDR3 DNA reads TGTGCCAGCAGCACGAAGACTAGCGGGGGGCCTGGCGAGACCCAGTACTTC.

The J gene is TRBJ2-3, the V gene TRBV12-3 or TRBV12-4, with TRBD2 matching over 16 bases. V shed 5 bases, J shed 5 bases, and the junction held 16 bases outside the gene matches. CDR3 length: 20 amino acids. The DNA for the CDR3 is TGTGCCAGCAGTCGGACCCATCCCGGGACTAGCGGGGGGGTCCGAGATACGCAGTATTTT. Its protein is CASSRTHPGTSGGVRDTQYF.

The gene calls are TRBV20-1 and TRBJ1-3; D is uncertain. Trimming shortened V by 1 base and J by 0 bases, and 7 bases separated the two germline ends. Germline V gives CDR1 DFQATT, CDR2 SNEGSKA (reference sequence). The CDR3 loop spans 14 amino acids. The CDR3 sequence is CSARGHTSGNTIYF. The CDR3 DNA reads as TGCAGTGCTAGAGGACACACCTCTGGAAACACCATATATTTT.

The chain links TRBV12-3 or TRBV12-4 to TRBJ2-5, with no clear D. This CDR3 contains 11 residues. The V end lost 6 bases, the J end lost 4 bases, and 6 bases lay between the germline ends. The CDR3 here is CASSQLETQYF. In nucleotides, the CDR3 is TGTGCCAGCAGCCAATTAGAGACCCAGTACTTC.

This clonotype was detected a few times. The DNA for the CDR3 is TGCGCCAGCAGCCAAACTAGCGGGGGGTACCGACCCCAAGAGACCCAGTACTTC. It is translated as CASSQTSGGYRPQETQYF. This rearrangement joins TRBV4-1 to TRBJ2-5; 12 bases map to TRBD2. Unmatched junction bases numbered 8, after V lost 2 bases and J lost 1 base. The CDR3 consists of 18 residues. CDR1 is MGHRA and CDR2 is YSYEKL in the germline V gene.

In the case of this clonotype: A read error may explain this, as a much larger clone is one base away. The V and J genes are TRBV6-2 or TRBV6-3 and TRBJ1-2, with TRBD1 matching 8 bases. The length of the CDR3 is 12 residues. Germline CDR1 reads MNHEY; CDR2 reads SVGEGT. CDR3 residues: CACSRTGNGYTF. As DNA, the CDR3 is TGTGCCTGCAGTCGGACAGGGAATGGCTACACCTTC.

The chain has TRBV3-1 and TRBJ2-1, with 14 bases lining up with TRBD2. After removal of 3 bases from V and 3 bases from J, the junction contained 4 bases not matched to a gene. The CDR3 extends over 17 amino acids. Per the germline V gene, CDR1 is LGHDT and CDR2 is YNNKEL (reference sequence). The CDR3 DNA follows: TGTGCCAGCAGCCATGCCGGGACTAGCGGGAGCTACAATGAGCAGTTCTTC. It translates to CASSHAGTSGSYNEQFF.

There are many counts of this clonotype. V is TRBV18 and J is TRBJ2-7, with a tentative D call TRBD1 (5 bases). Trimming pared 3 bases from V and 1 base from J, leaving 10 bases between. CDR3 length: 14 amino acids. Germline CDR1 and CDR2: KGHSH and LQKENI. This CDR3 reads CASSPRRQSYEQYF. DNA of the CDR3: TGTGCCAGCTCACCTCGCCGACAGTCCTACGAGCAGTACTTC.

This clonotype was counted at least ten times. The chain carries TRBV6-2 or TRBV6-3 and TRBJ1-5, with D possibly TRBD1 on 6 matching bases. The CDR3 is 13 residues long. Germline values: CDR1 MNHEY, CDR2 SVGEGT. Trimming stripped 4 bases from V and 4 bases from J, with 8 bases between. The chain's CDR3 is CASSWQGNQPQHF. The CDR3, as DNA: TGTGCCAGCAGTTGGCAGGGGAATCAGCCCCAGCATTTT.

The table lists this clonotype with a few counts. CDR3 sequence: CAISVGTGANSNQPQHF. In DNA, the CDR3 is TGTGCCATCAGTGTAGGGACAGGAGCTAATAGCAATCAGCCCCAGCATTTT. The rearrangement joins TRBV10-3 to TRBJ1-5; 8 bases match TRBD1. After removal of 4 bases from V and 0 bases from J, the junction contained 8 bases not matched to a gene. The CDR3 totals 17 residues. CDR1 and CDR2 from the germline V gene are ENHRY and SYGVKD.